The TCR beta chain described here comes from a study of blood T cell repertoires in COVID-19. Study-level information: Sites across the United States, Italy and Spain contributed samples from acute and convalescent COVID-19.

Authors' analysis steps: Reference gene primers were amplified, and this amplification served to estimate nucleated cell counts. Assay used: immunoSEQ multiplex PCR; TCRdb lists only in-frame clones, some missing. V, J and clone size are taken as reported in that table, and D and trimming were inferred from the DNA itself. The sample has approximately 400,000 clones; 70% to 90% are singletons. As for this clone: This same CDR3 is encoded by further DNA sequences in the sample.

Participant age was roughly 18 to 90 years, and participants resided in roughly 25 US areas. Participants' reported clinical history set cohort assignment. V lost 2 bases to trimming and J lost 1 base, with 6 bases between them. CDR1 is SGHAT and CDR2 is FQNNGV in the germline V gene. CDR3 length: 14 residues. The material sequenced was PBMCs or T cells enriched from blood (not recorded which). The sequence was collected from a man aged 25-45 years who had recovered from COVID-19. The chain recombines TRBV11-2 with TRBJ2-1, with D hard to call. The CDR3 bases are TGTGCCAGCAGCTTACCGGGTTCCTACAATGAGCAGTTCTTC. This sequence encodes CASSLPGSYNEQFF.